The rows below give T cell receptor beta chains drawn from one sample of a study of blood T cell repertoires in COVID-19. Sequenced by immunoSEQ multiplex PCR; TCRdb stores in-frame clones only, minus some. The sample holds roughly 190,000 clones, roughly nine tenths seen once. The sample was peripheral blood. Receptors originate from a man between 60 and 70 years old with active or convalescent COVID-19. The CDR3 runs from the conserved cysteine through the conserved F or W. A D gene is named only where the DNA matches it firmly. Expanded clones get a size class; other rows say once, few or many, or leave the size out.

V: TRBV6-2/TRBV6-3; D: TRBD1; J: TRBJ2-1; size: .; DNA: TGTGCCAGCAGTTTGGGACAGGCCTACAATGAGCAGTTCTTC; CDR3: CASSLGQAYNEQFF
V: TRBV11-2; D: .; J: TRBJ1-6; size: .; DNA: TGTGCCAGCAGGCCCACGGGGGGGCATAATTCACCCCTCCACTTT; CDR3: CASRPTGGHNSPLHF
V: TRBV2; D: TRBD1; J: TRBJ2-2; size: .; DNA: TGTGCCGAGGCCCCACAGGGGGCGGACATCGGGGAGCTGTTTTTT; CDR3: CAEAPQGADIGELFF
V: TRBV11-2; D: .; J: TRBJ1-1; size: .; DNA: TGTGCCAGCAGCCTGTGGAACACTGAAGCTTTCTTT; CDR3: CASSLWNTEAFF
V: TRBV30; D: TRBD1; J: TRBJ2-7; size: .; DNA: TGTGCCTGGAGTGTCGGGACAGGGAAAGTTACCGAGCAGTACTTC; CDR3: CAWSVGTGKVTEQYF
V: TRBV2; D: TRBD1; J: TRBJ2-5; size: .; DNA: TGTGCCAGCAGGGGGACAGCGGACCAGGAGACCCAGTACTTC; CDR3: CASRGTADQETQYF
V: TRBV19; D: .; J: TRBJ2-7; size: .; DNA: TGTGCCAGTAGTATCCCCGGGGGATACTACGAGCAGTACTTC; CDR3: CASSIPGGYYEQYF
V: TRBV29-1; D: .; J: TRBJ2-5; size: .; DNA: TGCAGCGTTGATTTCAACACTGGTGGGTGGAGAGAGACCCAGTACTTC; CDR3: CSVDFNTGGWRETQYF
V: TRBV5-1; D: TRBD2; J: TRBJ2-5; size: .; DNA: TGCGCCAGCAGCTTGGCCACGGGGGGGGTCGAGACCCAGTACTTC; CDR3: CASSLATGGVETQYF
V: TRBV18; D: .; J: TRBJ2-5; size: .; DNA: TGTGCCAGCTCACGGCGGGGAGGCCGTAACCAAGAGACCCAGTACTTC; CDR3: CASSRRGGRNQETQYF
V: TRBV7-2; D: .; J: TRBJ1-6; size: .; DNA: TGTGCCAGCAGCTTAGCTGCGATGTATAATTCACCCCTCCACTTT; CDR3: CASSLAAMYNSPLHF
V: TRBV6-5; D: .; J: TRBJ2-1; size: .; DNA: TGTGCCAGTGAAGAAGGGGGGGGTGAGCAGTTCTTC; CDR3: CASEEGGGEQFF
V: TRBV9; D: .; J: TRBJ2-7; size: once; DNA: TGTGCCAGCAGCTTGTTACCGGGACACCGGGCCGAGCAGTACTTC; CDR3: CASSLLPGHRAEQYF
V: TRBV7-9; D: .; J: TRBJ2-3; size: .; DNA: TGTGCCAGCAGCTACGAGGGTGTAGGAGTTTCAGATACGCAGTATTTT; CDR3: CASSYEGVGVSDTQYF
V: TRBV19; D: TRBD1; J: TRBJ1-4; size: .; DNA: TGTGCCAGCTCCGGGACAGGGGTAGGGGAACTGTTTTTT; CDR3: CASSGTGVGELFF
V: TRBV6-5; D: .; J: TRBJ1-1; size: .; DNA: TGTGCCAGCAGACAGGGATTTAACACTGAAGCTTTCTTT; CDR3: CASRQGFNTEAFF
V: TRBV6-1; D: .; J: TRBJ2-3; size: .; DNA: TGTGCCAGCAGTGAAATCGGAGGCACAGATACGCAGTATTTT; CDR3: CASSEIGGTDTQYF
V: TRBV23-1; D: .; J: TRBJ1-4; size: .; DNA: TGCGCCAGCATTCAGGAAGGGAGATCAGCTAATGAAAAACTGTTTTTT; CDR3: CASIQEGRSANEKLFF
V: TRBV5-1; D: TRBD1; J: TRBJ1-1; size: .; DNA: TGCGCCAGCAGCTCCCGGGACAGGAACACTGAAGCTTTCTTT; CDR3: CASSSRDRNTEAFF
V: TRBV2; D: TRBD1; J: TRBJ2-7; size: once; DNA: TGTGCCAGCCAAGGGGCGGGCAGGGGGCTCGGTGAGCAGTACTTC; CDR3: CASQGAGRGLGEQYF
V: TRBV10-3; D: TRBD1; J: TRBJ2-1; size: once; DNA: TGTGCCATCAGCGGACAGGGGCTAAATGAGCAGTTCTTC; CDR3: CAISGQGLNEQFF
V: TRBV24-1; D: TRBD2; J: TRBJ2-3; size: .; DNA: TGTGCCACCCTGGGAGGGAGGGGAGATACGCAGTATTTT; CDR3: CATLGGRGDTQYF
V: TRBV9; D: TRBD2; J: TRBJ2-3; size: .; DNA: TGTGCCAGCAGCTCCGGACTAGCGGGGTCTAGCACAGATACGCAGTATTTT; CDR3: CASSSGLAGSSTDTQYF
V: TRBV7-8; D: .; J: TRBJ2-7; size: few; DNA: TGTGCCAGCAGCTTAGCCTTCAGATACGAGCAGTACTTC; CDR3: CASSLAFRYEQYF
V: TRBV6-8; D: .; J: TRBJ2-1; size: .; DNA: TGTGCCAGCAGTTCCCCTCCCTCCTCCTACAATGAGCAGTTCTTC; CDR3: CASSSPPSSYNEQFF
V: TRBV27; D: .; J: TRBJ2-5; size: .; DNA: TGTGCCAGCAGTTCCCACTTCCAAGAGACCCAGTACTTC; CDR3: CASSSHFQETQYF
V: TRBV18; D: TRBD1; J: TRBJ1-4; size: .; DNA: TGTGCCAGCTCACCTACGCAGGGGGTCGGGGAAAAACTGTTTTTT; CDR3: CASSPTQGVGEKLFF
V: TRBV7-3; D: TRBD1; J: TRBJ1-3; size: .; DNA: TGTGCCAGCAGCCCAGGGGGCGGAGACGGGAGAAACACCATATATTTT; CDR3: CASSPGGGDGRNTIYF
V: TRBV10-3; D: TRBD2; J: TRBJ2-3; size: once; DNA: TGTGCCATCAGCACCTCTAGCGGGGGGCTCTATGATACGCAGTATTTT; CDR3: CAISTSSGGLYDTQYF
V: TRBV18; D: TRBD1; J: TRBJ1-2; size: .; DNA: TGTGCCACCATAGCCCAGGGGGCAGCTAACTATGGCTACACCTTC; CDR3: CATIAQGAANYGYTF
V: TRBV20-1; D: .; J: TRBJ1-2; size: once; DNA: TGCAGTGCTAGTCGTGGGAGCAACTATGGCTACACCTTC; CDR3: CSASRGSNYGYTF
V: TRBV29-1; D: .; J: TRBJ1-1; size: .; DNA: TGCAGCGTTCGGGGGGGCACTGAAGCTTTCTTT; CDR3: CSVRGGTEAFF
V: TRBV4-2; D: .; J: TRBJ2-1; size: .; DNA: TGTGCCAGCAGCCGGGGGGGCGACGTAAATGAGCAGTTCTTC; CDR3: CASSRGGDVNEQFF
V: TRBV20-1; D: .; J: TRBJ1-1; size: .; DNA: TGCAGTGCTAGTCAACTTATGAACACTGAAGCTTTCTTT; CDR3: CSASQLMNTEAFF
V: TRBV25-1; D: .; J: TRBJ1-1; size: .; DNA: TGTGCCAGCAGTGAAACTAGGGGGATAGGGTACCTTAACACTGAAGCTTTCTTT; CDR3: CASSETRGIGYLNTEAFF
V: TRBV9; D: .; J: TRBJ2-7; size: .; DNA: TGTGCCAGCAGCGTAGCTCAGGGCTCCGAGCAGTACTTC; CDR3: CASSVAQGSEQYF
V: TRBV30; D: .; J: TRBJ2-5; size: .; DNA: TGTGCCTGGAGTGTTAGAGGGCTCCAAGAGACCCAGTACTTC; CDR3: CAWSVRGLQETQYF
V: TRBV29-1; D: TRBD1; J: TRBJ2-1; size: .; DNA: TGCAGCGCCCAGACAGGGCTTGATGAGCAGTTCTTC; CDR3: CSAQTGLDEQFF
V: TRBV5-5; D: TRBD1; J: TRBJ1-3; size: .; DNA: TGTGCCAGCAGCTTGGACCCCGACAGGGGGTCTGGAAACACCATATATTTT; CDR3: CASSLDPDRGSGNTIYF
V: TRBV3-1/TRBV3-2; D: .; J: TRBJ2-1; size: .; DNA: TGTGCCAGCAGCCAAGAGGGCAGGGGAAACTGGTTCTTC; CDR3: CASSQEGRGNWFF
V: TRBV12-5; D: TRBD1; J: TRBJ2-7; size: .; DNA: TGTGCTAGTGGTTGGGACAGGGGTTACGAGCAGTACTTC; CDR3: CASGWDRGYEQYF
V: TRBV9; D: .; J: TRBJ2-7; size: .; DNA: TGTGCCAGCAGCGCGGGGACTTACTACGAGCAGTACTTC; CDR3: CASSAGTYYEQYF
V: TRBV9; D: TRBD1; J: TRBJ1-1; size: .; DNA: TGTGCCAGCAGTACAGGGGTTATGAACACTGAAGCTTTCTTT; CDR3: CASSTGVMNTEAFF
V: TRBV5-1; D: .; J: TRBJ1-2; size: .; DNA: TGCGCCAGCAGCGGGTTGCCAGGGGTAGGGGGCTACACCTTC; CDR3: CASSGLPGVGGYTF
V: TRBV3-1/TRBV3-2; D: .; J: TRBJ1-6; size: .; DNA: TGTGCCAGCAGCCATGGGGCCTCACCCCTCCACTTT; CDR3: CASSHGASPLHF
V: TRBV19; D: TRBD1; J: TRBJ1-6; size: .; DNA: TGTGCCAGTAAAGGACAGGGTTATTCACCCCTCCACTTT; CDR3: CASKGQGYSPLHF
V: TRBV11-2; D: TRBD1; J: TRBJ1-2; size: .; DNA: TGTGCCAGCAGCTTCACAGGGGGCCCTAACTATGGCTACACCTTC; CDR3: CASSFTGGPNYGYTF
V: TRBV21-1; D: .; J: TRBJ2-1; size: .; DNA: TGTGCCAGCAGTCTAGCGGGTGAGCAGTTCTTC; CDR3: CASSLAGEQFF
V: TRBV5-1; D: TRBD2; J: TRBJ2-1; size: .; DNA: TGCGCCAGCAGCTTGACAGGCGGGGGGTCCTACAATGAGCAGTTCTTC; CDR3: CASSLTGGGSYNEQFF